A selection of T cell receptor beta chains follows, all from one sample in a study of T cell responses to AZD1222 COVID-19 vaccine. The table came from immunoSEQ multiplex PCR; TCRdb's copy has only in-frame clones and leaves some out. The sample lists around 130,000 clones; roughly 92% were seen once. The starting material was peripheral blood, obtained 28 days after the second AZD1222 dose. These TCRs come from an adult who received the AZD1222 COVID-19 vaccine. Each CDR3 is given with its conserved first and last residue. The D gene is left open where the match is weak. Size is omitted from some rows. Given values are once, few, many or a class for expanded clones.

clone size	V gene	D gene	J gene	CDR3 protein	CDR3 DNA
-	TRBV6-2/TRBV6-3	TRBD1	TRBJ2-1	CASSYRLPGQGLNEQFF	TGTGCCAGCAGTTACCGCCTCCCGGGACAGGGACTCAATGAGCAGTTCTTC
-	TRBV3-1/TRBV3-2	-	TRBJ2-2	CASRRGTGELFF	TGTGCCAGCCGTCGGGGCACCGGGGAGCTGTTTTTT
-	TRBV28	-	TRBJ1-4	CASSLSGTALFGEKLFF	TGTGCCAGCAGTTTATCGGGAACAGCCCTTTTTGGGGAAAAACTGTTTTTT
once	TRBV6-6	-	TRBJ1-5	CASTQTPRGNQPQHF	TGTGCCAGCACCCAGACCCCTCGGGGCAATCAGCCCCAGCATTTT
-	TRBV28	-	TRBJ1-1	CASSLGPYTEAFF	TGTGCCAGCAGCTTGGGACCTTACACTGAAGCTTTCTTT
-	TRBV18	-	TRBJ1-1	CASSPIQVNTEAFF	TGTGCCAGCTCACCAATACAGGTGAACACTGAAGCTTTCTTT
-	TRBV7-2	TRBD1	TRBJ1-5	CASSWGQGSNQPQHF	TGTGCCAGCAGCTGGGGACAGGGTAGCAATCAGCCCCAGCATTTT
-	TRBV7-8	TRBD1	TRBJ1-2	CASSPLGQGAGGYTF	TGTGCCAGCAGCCCCTTAGGGCAGGGGGCTGGAGGCTACACCTTC
-	TRBV7-2	-	TRBJ1-3	CASSSRVSSGNTIYF	TGTGCCAGCAGCAGCCGGGTCTCCTCTGGAAACACCATATATTTT
once	TRBV27	-	TRBJ2-3	CASSLVRAGSTDTQYF	TGTGCCAGCAGTTTAGTCCGCGCGGGGAGCACAGATACGCAGTATTTT
-	TRBV24-1	-	TRBJ2-5	CATSDFGSETQYF	TGTGCCACCAGTGATTTCGGTTCAGAGACCCAGTACTTC
-	TRBV27	-	TRBJ1-1	CASSLLVPRPGGPAEAFF	TGTGCCAGCAGTTTGTTGGTCCCACGTCCTGGCGGACCTGCTGAAGCTTTCTTT
-	TRBV6-5	TRBD1	TRBJ2-7	CASSTGPYEQYF	TGTGCCAGTTCGACAGGGCCCTACGAGCAGTACTTC
-	TRBV6-6	-	TRBJ1-6	CASSYSQGNSPLHF	TGTGCCAGCAGTTACAGTCAGGGCAATTCACCCCTCCACTTT
-	TRBV19	TRBD1	TRBJ1-1	CASSHYGLETVTGLNTEAFF	TGTGCCAGTAGCCACTATGGACTCGAAACTGTGACAGGGCTGAACACTGAAGCTTTCTTT
-	TRBV11-3	TRBD2	TRBJ2-7	CASSLSGGANYEQYF	TGTGCCAGCAGCTTAAGCGGGGGGGCGAACTACGAGCAGTACTTC
-	TRBV6-5	-	TRBJ1-2	CASRVTGAYGYTF	TGTGCCAGCAGAGTAACAGGAGCCTATGGCTACACCTTC
-	TRBV5-1	TRBD1	TRBJ1-2	CASSLEGQGYGYTF	TGCGCCAGCAGCTTGGAAGGACAGGGCTATGGCTACACCTTC
once	TRBV7-2	-	TRBJ2-3	CASSLARTDTQYF	TGTGCCAGCAGCTTAGCGCGCACAGATACGCAGTATTTT
-	TRBV5-4	TRBD2	TRBJ2-7	CASSRWDPGRAYEQYF	TGTGCCAGCAGCAGATGGGACCCCGGGAGGGCCTACGAGCAGTACTTC
-	TRBV3-1/TRBV3-2	TRBD2	TRBJ2-7	CASSHRAGVSYEQYF	TGTGCCAGCAGCCACCGAGCGGGGGTATCCTACGAGCAGTACTTC
-	TRBV5-5	-	TRBJ2-2	CASSPWVTTGELFF	TGTGCCAGCAGCCCTTGGGTGACTACCGGGGAGCTGTTTTTT
-	TRBV2	TRBD1	TRBJ1-5	CASTPTGNQPQHF	TGTGCCAGCACCCCGACAGGGAATCAGCCCCAGCATTTT
-	TRBV7-9	TRBD2	TRBJ2-3	CASSPPSGTSGRFPDTQYF	TGTGCCAGCAGCCCCCCCTCCGGGACTAGCGGGAGGTTCCCAGATACGCAGTATTTT
-	TRBV19	-	TRBJ1-1	CASSIDGSRSAEAFF	TGTGCCAGTAGTATAGATGGGAGCAGGAGCGCTGAAGCTTTCTTT
-	TRBV4-2	TRBD2	TRBJ2-2	CASSQLLAGGAGELFF	TGTGCCAGCAGCCAACTACTAGCGGGGGGGGCCGGGGAGCTGTTTTTT
-	TRBV7-2	TRBD2	TRBJ2-1	CASSHQAGGGNEQFF	TGTGCCAGCAGCCACCAAGCGGGAGGGGGCAATGAGCAGTTCTTC
-	TRBV28	-	TRBJ1-5	CASRPTGRSQPQHF	TGTGCCAGCAGACCGACAGGTCGGAGTCAGCCCCAGCATTTT
-	TRBV28	TRBD2	TRBJ2-7	CASSISGRNPYEQYF	TGTGCCAGCAGCATTAGCGGGAGGAATCCCTACGAGCAGTACTTC